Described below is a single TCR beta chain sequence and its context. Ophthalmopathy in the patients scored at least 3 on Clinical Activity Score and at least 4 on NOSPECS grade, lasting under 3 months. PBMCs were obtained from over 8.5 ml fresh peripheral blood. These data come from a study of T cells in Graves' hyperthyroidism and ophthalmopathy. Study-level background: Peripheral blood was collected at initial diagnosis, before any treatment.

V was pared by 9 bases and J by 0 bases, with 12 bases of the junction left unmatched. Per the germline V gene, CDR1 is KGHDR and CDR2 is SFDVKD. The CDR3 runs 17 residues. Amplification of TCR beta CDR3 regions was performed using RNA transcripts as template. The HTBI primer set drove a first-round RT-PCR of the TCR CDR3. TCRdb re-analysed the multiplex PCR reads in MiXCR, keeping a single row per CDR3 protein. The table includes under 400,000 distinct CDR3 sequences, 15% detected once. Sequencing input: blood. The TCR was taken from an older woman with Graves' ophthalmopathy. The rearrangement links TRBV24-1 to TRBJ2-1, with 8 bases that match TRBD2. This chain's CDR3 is CATLTSGGAHSYNEQFF. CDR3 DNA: TGTGCCACCCTAACTAGCGGAGGGGCTCACTCCTACAATGAGCAGTTCTTC.